This T cell receptor beta chain was recovered during a study of blood T cell repertoires in COVID-19. Study-level background: The United States, Italy and Spain were the sources of the acute and convalescent COVID-19 samples. Sources were T cells, B-cell-depleted T cells, or PBMCs; the material itself was cDNA or gDNA.

The germline gives CDR1 MNHEY, CDR2 SVGAGI. The CDR3 runs 14 residues. The V and J ends lost 0 bases and 2 bases respectively, with 7 bases between them. Profiled with immunoSEQ multiplex PCR; TCRdb holds only in-frame clones, not every one. The profile shows under 200,000 clones, approximately 84% of them singletons. The sample comprised peripheral blood. V and J are TRBV6-5 and TRBJ1-2; D perhaps matches TRBD1 (5 bases). This TCR came from a woman aged 80 or over with acute or convalescent COVID-19. The CDR3 coding sequence is TGTGCCAGCAGTTACTCGGGGCGGAACTATGGCTACACCTTC. This gives the protein CASSYSGRNYGYTF.